This paragraph covers one T cell receptor (beta chain) sequence. These data are taken from a study of blood T cell repertoires in COVID-19. Study in general: Samples representing acute and convalescent COVID-19 were sourced from the United States, Italy and Spain.

Participants, 18 to 89 years old, spanned more than 20 US areas. Clinical histories supplied by participants themselves formed the basis of cohort assignment. Per the original data handling: Using reference gene primer amplification, nucleated cell counts were estimated. Assay used: immunoSEQ multiplex PCR; TCRdb lists only in-frame clones, some missing. The V and J calls and clone size come from that table; D and trimming were worked out from the DNA. In the table there are roughly 160,000 clones, 80% of which are singletons. The CDR3 length is 14 residues. Trimming left V 0 bases short and J 9 bases short, with 9 bases between. Germline V CDR1 and CDR2: SEHNR, FQNEAQ (reference sequence).

Sequences were obtained from PBMCs or T cells enriched from blood (not recorded which). This clonotype originated in a woman aged 55-69 years who had recovered from COVID-19. The V and J genes are TRBV7-9 and TRBJ1-6; D is unclear. CDR3 in amino acids: CASSLAASFSPLHF. CDR3 nucleotide sequence: TGTGCCAGCAGCTTAGCGGCCAGTTTTTCACCCCTCCACTTT.